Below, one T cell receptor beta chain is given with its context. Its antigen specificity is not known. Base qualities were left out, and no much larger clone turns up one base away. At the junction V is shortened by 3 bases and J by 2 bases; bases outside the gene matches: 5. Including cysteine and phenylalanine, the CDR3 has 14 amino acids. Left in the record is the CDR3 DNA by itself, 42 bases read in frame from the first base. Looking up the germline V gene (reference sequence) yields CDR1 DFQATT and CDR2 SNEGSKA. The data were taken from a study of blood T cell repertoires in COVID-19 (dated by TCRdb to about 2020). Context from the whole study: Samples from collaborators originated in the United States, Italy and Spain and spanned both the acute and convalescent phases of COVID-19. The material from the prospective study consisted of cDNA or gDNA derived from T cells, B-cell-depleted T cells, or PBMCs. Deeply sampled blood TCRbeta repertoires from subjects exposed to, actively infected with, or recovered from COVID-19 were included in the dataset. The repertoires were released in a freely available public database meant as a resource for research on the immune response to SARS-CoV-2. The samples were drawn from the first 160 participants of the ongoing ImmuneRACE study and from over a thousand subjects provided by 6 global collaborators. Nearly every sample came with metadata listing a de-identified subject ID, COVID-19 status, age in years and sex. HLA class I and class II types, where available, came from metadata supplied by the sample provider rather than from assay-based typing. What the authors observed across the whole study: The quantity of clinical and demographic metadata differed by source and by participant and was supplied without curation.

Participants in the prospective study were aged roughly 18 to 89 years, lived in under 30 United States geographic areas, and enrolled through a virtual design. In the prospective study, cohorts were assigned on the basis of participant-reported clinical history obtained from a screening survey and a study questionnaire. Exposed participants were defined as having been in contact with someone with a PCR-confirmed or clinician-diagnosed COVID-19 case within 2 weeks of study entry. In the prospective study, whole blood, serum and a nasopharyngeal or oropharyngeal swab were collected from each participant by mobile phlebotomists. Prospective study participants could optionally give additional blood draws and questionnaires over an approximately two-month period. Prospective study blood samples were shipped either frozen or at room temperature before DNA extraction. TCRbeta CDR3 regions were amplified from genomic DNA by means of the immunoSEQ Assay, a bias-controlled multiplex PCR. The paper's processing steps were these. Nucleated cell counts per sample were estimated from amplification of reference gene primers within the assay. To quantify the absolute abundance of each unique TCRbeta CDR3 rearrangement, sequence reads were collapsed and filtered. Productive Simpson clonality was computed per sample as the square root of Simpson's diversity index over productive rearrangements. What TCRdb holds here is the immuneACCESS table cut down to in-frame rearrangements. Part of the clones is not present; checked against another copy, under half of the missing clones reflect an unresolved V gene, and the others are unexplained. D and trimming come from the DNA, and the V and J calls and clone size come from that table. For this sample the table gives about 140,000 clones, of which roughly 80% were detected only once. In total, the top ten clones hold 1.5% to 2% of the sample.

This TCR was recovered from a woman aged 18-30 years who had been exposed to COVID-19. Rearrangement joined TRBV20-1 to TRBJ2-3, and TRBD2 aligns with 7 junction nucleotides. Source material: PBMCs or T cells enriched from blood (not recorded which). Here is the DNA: TGCAGTGCTAGTGGTCTAGCGGTCACAGATACGCAGTATTTT. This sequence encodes CSASGLAVTDTQYF.